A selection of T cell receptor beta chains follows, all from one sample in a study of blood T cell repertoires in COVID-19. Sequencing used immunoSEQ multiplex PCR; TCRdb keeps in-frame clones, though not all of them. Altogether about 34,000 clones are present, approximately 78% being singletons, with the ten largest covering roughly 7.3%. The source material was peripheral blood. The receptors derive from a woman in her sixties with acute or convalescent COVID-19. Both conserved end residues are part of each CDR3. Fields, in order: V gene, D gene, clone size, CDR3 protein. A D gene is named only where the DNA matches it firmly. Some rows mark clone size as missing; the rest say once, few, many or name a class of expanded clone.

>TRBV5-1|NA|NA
CASSSDRLAAFF
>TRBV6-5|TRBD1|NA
CASREGQSYEQYF
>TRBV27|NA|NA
CASYSTVGYTF
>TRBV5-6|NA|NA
CASSLAAADGYTF
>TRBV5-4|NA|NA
CASSLPRTANTEAFF
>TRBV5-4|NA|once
CASSLADTYNEQFF
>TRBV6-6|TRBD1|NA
CASGQGSHEQYF
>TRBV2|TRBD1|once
CASSELPTGANYGYTF
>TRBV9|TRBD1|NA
CASSVGQGAPGYTF
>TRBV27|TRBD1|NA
CASSLGQGSSYNSPLHF
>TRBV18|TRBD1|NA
CASSLGQGGTEAFF
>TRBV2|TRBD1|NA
CASSELPGQGLGSYEQYF
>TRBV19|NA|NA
CASSIAGSEAFF
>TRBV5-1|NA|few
CASSLDSPPTFF
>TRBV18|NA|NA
CASSPPGHPRKSYEQYF
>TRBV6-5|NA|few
CASSPTGGTGELFF
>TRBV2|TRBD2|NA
CASSGLAGGRETQYF
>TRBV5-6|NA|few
CASSSRRAGGGGYTF
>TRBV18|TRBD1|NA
CASSIRQGGDTEAFF
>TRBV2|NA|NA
CASSEGDSGNQPQHF
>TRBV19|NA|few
CASSADFGANVLTF
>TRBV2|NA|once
CASSDLGGNTEAFF
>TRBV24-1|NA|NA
CATQGTGFTEAFF
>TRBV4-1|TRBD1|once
CASTLDRETAGYGYTF
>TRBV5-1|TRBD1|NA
CASSFDRAGASPLHF
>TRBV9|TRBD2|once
CASSVAPTSGVSSYNEQFF
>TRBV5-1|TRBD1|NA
CASSLTGERNTIYF
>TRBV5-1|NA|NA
CASSLGGFSYEQYF
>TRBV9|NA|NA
CASSVVSQGGELFF
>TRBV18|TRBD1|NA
CASSPKGAWGNTEAFF
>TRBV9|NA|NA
CASSVNPGGSNEKLFF